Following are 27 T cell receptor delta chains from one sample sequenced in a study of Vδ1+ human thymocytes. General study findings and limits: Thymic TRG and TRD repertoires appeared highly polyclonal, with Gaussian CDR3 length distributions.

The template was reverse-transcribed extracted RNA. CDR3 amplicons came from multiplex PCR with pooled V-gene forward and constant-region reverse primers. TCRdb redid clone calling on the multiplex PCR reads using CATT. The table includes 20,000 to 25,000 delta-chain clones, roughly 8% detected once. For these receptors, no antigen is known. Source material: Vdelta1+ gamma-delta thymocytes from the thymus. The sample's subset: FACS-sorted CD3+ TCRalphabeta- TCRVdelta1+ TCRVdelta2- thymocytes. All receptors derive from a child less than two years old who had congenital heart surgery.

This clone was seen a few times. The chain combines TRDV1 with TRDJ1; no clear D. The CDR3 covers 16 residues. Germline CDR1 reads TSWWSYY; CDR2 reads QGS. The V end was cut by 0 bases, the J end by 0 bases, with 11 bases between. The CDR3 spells CALGELERVNTDKLIF. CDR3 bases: TGTGCTCTTGGGGAACTGGAACGGGTCAACACCGATAAACTCATCTTT.

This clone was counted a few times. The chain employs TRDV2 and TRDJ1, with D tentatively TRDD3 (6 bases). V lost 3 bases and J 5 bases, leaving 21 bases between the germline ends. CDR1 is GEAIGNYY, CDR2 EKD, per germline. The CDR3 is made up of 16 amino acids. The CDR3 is CACDGEATDTGDKLIF. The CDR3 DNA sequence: TGTGCCTGTGACGGGGAAGCAACTGATACGGGAGATAAACTCATCTTT.

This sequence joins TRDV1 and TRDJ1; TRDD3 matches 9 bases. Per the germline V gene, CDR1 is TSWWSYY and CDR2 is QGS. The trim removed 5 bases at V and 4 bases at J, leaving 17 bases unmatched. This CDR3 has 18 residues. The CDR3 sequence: CALGNGPSLTGGVDKLIF. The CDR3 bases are TGTGCTCTTGGGAACGGCCCATCGCTTACTGGGGGAGTCGATAAACTCATCTTT.

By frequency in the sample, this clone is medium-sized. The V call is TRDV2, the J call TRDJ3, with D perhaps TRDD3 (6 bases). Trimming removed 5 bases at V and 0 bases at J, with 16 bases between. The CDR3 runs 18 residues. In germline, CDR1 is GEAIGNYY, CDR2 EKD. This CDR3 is CACAPSGYCSWDTRQMFF. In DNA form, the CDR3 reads TGTGCCTGTGCCCCCAGTGGATACTGCTCCTGGGACACCCGACAGATGTTTTTC.

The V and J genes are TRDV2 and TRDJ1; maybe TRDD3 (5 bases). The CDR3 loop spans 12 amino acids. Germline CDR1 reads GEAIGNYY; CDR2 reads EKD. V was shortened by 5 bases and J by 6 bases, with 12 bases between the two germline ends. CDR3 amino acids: CACGGPRHKLIF. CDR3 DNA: TGTGCCTGTGGGGGGCCCAGGCATAAACTCATCTTT.

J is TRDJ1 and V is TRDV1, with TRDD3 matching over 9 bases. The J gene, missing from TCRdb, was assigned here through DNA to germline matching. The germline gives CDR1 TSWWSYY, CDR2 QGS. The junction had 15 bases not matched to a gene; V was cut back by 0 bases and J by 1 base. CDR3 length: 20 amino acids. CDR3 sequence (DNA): TGTGCTCTTGGGGAACTAGGGACCTTCCAGCTGGGGGATGTCACCGATAAACTCATCTTT. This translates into CALGELGTFQLGDVTDKLIF.

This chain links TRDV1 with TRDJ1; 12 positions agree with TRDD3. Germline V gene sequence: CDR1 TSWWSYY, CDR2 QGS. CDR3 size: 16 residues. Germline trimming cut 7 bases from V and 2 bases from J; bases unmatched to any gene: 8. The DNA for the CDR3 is TGTGCTCTTGTGGCTGGGGGATACGAGGGAACCGATAAACTCATCTTT. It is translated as CALVAGGYEGTDKLIF.

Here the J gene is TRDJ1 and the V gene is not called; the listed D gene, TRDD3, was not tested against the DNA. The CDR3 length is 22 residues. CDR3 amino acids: CALGVPPRLYWGKTSYTDKLIF. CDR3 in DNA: TGTGCTCTTGGGGTCCCCCCCCGCCTGTACTGGGGGAAAACCTCGTACACCGATAAACTCATCTTT.

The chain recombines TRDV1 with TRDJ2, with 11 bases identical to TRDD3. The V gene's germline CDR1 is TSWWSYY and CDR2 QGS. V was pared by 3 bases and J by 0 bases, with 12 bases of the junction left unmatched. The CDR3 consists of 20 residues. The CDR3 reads CALGDILQFGGYALTAQLFF. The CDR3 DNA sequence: TGTGCTCTTGGGGACATCCTCCAGTTTGGGGGATACGCTTTGACAGCACAACTCTTCTTT.

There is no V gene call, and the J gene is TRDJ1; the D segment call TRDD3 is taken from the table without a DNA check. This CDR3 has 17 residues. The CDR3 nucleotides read TGTGCTCTTGGGGAACTTGCGGGGGGATACCACCCGGATAAACTCATCTTT. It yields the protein CALGELAGGYHPDKLIF.

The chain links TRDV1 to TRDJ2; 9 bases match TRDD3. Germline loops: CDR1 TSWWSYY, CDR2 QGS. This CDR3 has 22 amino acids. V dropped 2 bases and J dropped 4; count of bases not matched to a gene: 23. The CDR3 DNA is TGTGCTCTTGGGGAAGGTCGGCCGCTCCTTCCACAAGGACTGGGGGAGACAGCACAACTCTTCTTT. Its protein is CALGEGRPLLPQGLGETAQLFF.

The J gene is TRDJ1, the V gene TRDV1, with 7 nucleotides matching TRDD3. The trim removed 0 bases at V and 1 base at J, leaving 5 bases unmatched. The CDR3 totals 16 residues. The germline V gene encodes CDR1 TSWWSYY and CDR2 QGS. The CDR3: CALGELGDPFTDKLIF. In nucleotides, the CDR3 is TGTGCTCTTGGGGAACTGGGGGATCCCTTCACCGATAAACTCATCTTT.

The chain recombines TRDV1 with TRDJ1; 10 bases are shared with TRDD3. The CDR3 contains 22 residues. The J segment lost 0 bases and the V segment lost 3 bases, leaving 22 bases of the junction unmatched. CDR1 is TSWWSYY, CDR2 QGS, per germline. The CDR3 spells CALGDLFVTLGGYAGYTDKLIF. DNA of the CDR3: TGTGCTCTTGGGGATCTTTTTGTAACCTTGGGGGGATACGCGGGCTACACCGATAAACTCATCTTT.

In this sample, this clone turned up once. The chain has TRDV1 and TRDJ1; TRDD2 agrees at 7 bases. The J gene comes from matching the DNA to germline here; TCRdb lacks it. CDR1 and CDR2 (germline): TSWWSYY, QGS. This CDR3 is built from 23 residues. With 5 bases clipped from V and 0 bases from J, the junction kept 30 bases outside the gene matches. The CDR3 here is CALGKGPAFLRGGGPTYTDKLIF. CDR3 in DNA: TGTGCTCTTGGGAAGGGCCCTGCTTTCCTACGTGGCGGGGGCCCCACTTACACCGATAAACTCATCTTT.

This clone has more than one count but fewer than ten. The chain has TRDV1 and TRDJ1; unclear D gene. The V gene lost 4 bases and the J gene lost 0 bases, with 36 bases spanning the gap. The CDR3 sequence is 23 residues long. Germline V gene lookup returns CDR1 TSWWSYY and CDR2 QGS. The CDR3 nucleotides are TGTGCTCTTGGGGGACACCCTCTACATCCCCGAAGCCGGCTTGGTCGGAACACCGATAAACTCATCTTT. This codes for CALGGHPLHPRSRLGRNTDKLIF.

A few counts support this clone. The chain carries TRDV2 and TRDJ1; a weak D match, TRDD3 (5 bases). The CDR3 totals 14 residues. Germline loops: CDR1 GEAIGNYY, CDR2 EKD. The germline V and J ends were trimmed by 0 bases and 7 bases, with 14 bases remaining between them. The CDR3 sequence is CACDTDLGAGKLIF. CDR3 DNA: TGTGCCTGTGACACCGACCTGGGAGCGGGTAAACTCATCTTT.

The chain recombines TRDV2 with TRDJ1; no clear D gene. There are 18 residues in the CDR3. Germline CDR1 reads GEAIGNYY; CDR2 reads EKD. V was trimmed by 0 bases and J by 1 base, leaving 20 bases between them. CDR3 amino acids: CACDTAGVPEKGTDKLIF. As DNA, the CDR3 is TGTGCCTGTGACACCGCCGGGGTACCGGAGAAGGGCACCGATAAACTCATCTTT.

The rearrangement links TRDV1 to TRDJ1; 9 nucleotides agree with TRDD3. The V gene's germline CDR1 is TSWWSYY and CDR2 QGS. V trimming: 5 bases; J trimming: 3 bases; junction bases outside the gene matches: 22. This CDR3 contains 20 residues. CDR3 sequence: CALGTRPRGYAPSVSDKLIF. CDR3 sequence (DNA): TGTGCTCTTGGGACCCGCCCTCGGGGATACGCCCCTAGCGTGTCCGATAAACTCATCTTT.

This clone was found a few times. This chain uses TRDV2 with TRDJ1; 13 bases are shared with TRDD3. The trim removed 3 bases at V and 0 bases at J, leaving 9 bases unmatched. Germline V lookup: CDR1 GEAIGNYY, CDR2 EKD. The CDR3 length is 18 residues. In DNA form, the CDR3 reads TGTGCCTGTGACGTCTTACTGGGGGATACGGTACACACCGATAAACTCATCTTT. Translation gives CACDVLLGDTVHTDKLIF.

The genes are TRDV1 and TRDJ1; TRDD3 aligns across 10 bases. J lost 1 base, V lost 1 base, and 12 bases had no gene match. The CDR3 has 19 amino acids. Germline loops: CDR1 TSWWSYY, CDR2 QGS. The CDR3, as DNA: TGTGCTCTTGGGGAACCTTCCTACGGGGGATACGTACCCACCGATAAACTCATCTTT. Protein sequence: CALGEPSYGGYVPTDKLIF.

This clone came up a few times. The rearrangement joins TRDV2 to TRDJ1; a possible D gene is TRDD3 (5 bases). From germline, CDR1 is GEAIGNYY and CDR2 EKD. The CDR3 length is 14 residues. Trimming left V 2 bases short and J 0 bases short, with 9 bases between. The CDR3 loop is CACDIQLDTDKLIF. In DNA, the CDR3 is TGTGCCTGTGACATCCAACTGGACACCGATAAACTCATCTTT.

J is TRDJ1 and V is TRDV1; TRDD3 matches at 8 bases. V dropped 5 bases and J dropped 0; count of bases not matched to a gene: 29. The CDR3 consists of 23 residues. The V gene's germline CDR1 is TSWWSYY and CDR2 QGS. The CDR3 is CALGSPRLPPIYWGPPNTDKLIF. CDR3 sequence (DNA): TGTGCTCTTGGGTCCCCACGTCTTCCTCCGATCTACTGGGGGCCCCCCAACACCGATAAACTCATCTTT.

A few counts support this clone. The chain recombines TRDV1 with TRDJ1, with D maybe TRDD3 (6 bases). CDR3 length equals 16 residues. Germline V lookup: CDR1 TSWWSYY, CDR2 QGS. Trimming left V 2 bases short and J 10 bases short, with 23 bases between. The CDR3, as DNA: TGTGCTCTTGGGGAAGGTTTCGTCAGCTGGGGATCAGGACTCATCTTT. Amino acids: CALGEGFVSWGSGLIF.

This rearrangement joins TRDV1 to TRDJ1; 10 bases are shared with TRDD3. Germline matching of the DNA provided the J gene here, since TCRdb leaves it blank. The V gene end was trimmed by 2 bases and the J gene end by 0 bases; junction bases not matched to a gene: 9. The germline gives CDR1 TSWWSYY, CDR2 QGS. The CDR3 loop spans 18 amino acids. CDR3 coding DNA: TGTGCTCTTGGGGAAGCCTTCTTTACTGGGGGATACACCGATAAACTCATCTTT. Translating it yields CALGEAFFTGGYTDKLIF.

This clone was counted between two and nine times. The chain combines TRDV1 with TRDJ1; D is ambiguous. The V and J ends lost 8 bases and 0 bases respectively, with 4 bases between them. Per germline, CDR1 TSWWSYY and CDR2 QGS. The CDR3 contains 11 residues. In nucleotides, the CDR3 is TGTGCTCTTCCGTACACCGATAAACTCATCTTT. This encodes CALPYTDKLIF.

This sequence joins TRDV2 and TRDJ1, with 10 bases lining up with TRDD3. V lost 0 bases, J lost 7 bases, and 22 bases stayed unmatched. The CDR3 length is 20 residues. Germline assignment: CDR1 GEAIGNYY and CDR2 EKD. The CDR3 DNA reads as TGTGCCTGTGACACCCCCCCCTCTTACTGGGGGATCCGGGCAGGGAGTAAACTCATCTTT. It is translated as CACDTPPSYWGIRAGSKLIF.

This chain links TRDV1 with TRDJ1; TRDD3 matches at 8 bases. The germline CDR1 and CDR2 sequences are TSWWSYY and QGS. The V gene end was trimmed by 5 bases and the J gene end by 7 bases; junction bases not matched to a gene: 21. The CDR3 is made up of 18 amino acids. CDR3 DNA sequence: TGTGCTCTTGGGACCACCTTCGTGAAAACTGGGGGTTCGGGTAAACTCATCTTT. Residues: CALGTTFVKTGGSGKLIF.